A selection of T cell receptor beta chains follows, all from one sample in a study of blood T cell repertoires in COVID-19. The table came from immunoSEQ multiplex PCR; TCRdb's copy has only in-frame clones and leaves some out. The sample lists 90,000 to 100,000 clones; around four fifths were seen once. The sample consisted of peripheral blood. The receptors come from a man aged 70-80 years with acute or convalescent COVID-19. Both conserved end residues are part of each CDR3. Each record gives: J gene, V gene, CDR3 protein.

TRBJ1-2,TRBV15,CATSRGGASYGYTF
TRBJ1-2,TRBV30,CAWVPDRGQNYGYTF
TRBJ1-2,TRBV7-2,CASSLEPAGAIGYTF
TRBJ2-3,TRBV28,CASHGRSWRLAGTDTQYF
TRBJ2-3,TRBV18,CASSPVSGGAVDTQYF
TRBJ1-4,TRBV19,CASSQTGGTGKLFF
TRBJ2-7,TRBV7-8,CATFGDSYEQYF
TRBJ1-6,TRBV9,CASSGGQGFAPLHF
TRBJ1-4,TRBV30,CAWGGQLTNEKLFF
TRBJ2-1,TRBV7-6,CASSQGGLAGERQFF
TRBJ1-5,TRBV28,CASMGARVQPQHF
TRBJ1-1,TRBV29-1,CSVDLLGQGAEAFF
TRBJ1-6,TRBV6-1,CASSDAIQGSPLHF
TRBJ1-2,TRBV6-5,CASSHLAETGSYTF
TRBJ2-4,TRBV6-5,CASSRDSLAKNIQYF
TRBJ1-4,TRBV28,CASSSPADRGQVKLFF
TRBJ2-6,TRBV10-3,CATGQGAGANVLTF
TRBJ1-1,TRBV28,CASSSATGNTEAFF
TRBJ2-2,TRBV5-1,CASSLPGTDRTGELFF
TRBJ2-2,TRBV7-2,CASSLATGFTGELFF
TRBJ2-2,TRBV19,CASSVMTGSRGELFF
TRBJ1-1,TRBV18,CASSLRQGDMHTEAFF
TRBJ2-3,TRBV9,CASSVKSRPGFPEGERATDTQYF
TRBJ1-5,TRBV10-2,CASSEPEQPQHF
TRBJ2-5,TRBV7-2,CASSFQGLETQYF
TRBJ1-1,TRBV18,CASSPRQETEAFF